This T cell receptor (beta chain) emerged from a study of blood T cell repertoires in COVID-19. Profiled with immunoSEQ multiplex PCR; TCRdb holds only in-frame clones, not every one. The table shows around 220,000 clones, with over 80% occurring only once. Germline V gene sequence: CDR1 LGHNA, CDR2 YSLEER. Unmatched junction bases numbered 9, after V lost 0 bases and J lost 3 bases. This CDR3 spans 17 amino acids. This clonotype was sampled from a woman under 30 who had recovered from COVID-19. Source material: PBMCs or T cells enriched from blood (not recorded which). The chain combines TRBV4-3 with TRBJ1-2, with TRBD1 matching 8 bases. CDR3 sequence: CASSQDGRTGRYYGYTF. The CDR3 region has the DNA TGCGCCAGCAGCCAAGATGGCAGGACAGGGCGGTACTATGGCTACACCTTC.